This T cell receptor beta chain was obtained from a study of T cell clonotyping in hematopoietic cell transplantation. Regarding time point: recipient sample about 28 days before transplant, after cytoreduction. Generated by immunoSEQ multiplex PCR, the TCRdb table keeps only in-frame clones and is missing some. The data hold approximately 44,000 clones, with less than 85% observed a single time. In regard to this clone: Its antigen is unknown.

Study-wide findings and caveats: Cells were unsorted, so CD4 and CD8 contributions were not separated.

The CDR3 has 11 amino acids. Looked up from germline, CDR1 is MNHNS and CDR2 is SASEGT. V dropped 7 bases and J dropped 7 bases, with 11 bases sitting between them. The specimen comprised peripheral blood mononuclear cells, sampled before stem cell transplant. The TCR comes from a man aged 60 to 75 with acute myeloid leukemia. Some clones in this sample may be carry-over from other donors' samples. The chain is built from TRBV6-1 and TRBJ2-7; D is possibly TRBD1 (5 bases). This CDR3 is CASNLQVEQYF. The CDR3 DNA reads TGTGCCAGCAACCTACAGGTTGAGCAGTACTTC.